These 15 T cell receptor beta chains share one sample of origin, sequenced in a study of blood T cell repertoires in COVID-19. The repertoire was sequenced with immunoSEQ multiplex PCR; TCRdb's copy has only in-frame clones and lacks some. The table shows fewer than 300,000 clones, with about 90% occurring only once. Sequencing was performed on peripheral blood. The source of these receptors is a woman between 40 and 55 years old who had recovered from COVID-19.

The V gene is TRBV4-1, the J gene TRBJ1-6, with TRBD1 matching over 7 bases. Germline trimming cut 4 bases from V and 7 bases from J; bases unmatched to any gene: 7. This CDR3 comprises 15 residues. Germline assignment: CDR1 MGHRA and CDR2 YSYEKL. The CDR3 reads CASSLVTGWNSPLHF. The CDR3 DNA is TGCGCCAGCAGCCTGGTGACAGGGTGGAATTCACCCCTCCACTTT.

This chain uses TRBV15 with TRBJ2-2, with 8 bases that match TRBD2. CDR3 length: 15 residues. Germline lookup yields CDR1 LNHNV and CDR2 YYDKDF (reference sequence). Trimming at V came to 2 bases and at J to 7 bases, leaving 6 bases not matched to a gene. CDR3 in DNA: TGTGCCACCAGCAGAAGCGGGGGCCGCGGCGGGGAGCTGTTTTTT. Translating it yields CATSRSGGRGGELFF.

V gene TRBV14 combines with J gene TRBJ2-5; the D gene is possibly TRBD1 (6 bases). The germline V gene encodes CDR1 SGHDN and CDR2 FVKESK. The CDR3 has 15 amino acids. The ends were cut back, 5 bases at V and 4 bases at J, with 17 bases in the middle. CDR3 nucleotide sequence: TGTGCCAGCAGCTCACGATACAGGGTAGGAGAGACCCAGTACTTC. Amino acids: CASSSRYRVGETQYF.

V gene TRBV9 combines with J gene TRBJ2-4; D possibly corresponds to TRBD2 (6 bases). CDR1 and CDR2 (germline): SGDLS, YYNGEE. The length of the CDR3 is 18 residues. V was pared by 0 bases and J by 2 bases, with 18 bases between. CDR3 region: CASSVGGATGGTKNIQYF. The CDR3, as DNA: TGTGCCAGCAGCGTAGGAGGGGCCACAGGCGGGACCAAAAACATTCAGTACTTC.

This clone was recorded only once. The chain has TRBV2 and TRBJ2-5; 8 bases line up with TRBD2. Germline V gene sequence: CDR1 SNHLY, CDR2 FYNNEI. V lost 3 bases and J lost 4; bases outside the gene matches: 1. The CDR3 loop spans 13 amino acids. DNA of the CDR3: TGTGCCAGCAGTGACGGGAGGGGAGAGACCCAGTACTTC. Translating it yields CASSDGRGETQYF.

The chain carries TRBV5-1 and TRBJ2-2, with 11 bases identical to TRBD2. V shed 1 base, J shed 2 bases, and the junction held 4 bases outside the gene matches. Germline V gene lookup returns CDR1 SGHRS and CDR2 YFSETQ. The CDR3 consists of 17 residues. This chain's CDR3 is CASSLYLAGGNTGELFF. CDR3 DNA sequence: TGCGCCAGCAGCTTGTACCTAGCGGGGGGTAACACCGGGGAGCTGTTTTTT. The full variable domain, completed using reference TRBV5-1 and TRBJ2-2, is KAGVTQTPRYLIKTRGQQVTLSCSPISGHRSVSWYQQTPGQGLQFLFEYFSETQRNKGNFPGRFSGRQFSNSRSEMNVSTLELGDSALYLCASSLYLAGGNTGELFFGEGSRLTVL.

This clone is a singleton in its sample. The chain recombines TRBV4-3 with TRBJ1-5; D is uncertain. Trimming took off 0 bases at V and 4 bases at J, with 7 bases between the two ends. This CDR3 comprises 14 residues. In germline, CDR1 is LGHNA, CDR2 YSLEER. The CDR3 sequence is CASSQDGRNQPQHF. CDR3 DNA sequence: TGCGCCAGCAGCCAAGACGGCAGGAATCAGCCCCAGCATTTT.

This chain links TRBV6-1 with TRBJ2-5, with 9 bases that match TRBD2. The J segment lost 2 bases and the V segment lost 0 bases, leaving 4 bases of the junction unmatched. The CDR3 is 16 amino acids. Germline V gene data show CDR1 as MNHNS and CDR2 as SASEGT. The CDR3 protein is CASSEARAGGQETQYF. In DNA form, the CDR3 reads TGTGCCAGCAGTGAAGCGAGAGCGGGGGGACAAGAGACCCAGTACTTC.

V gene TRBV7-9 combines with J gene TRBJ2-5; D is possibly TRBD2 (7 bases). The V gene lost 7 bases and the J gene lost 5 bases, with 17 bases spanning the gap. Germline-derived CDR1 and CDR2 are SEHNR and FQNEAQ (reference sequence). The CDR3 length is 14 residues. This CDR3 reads CASTPWGGRETQYF. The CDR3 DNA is TGTGCCAGCACCCCATGGGGGGGGCGGGAGACCCAGTACTTC.

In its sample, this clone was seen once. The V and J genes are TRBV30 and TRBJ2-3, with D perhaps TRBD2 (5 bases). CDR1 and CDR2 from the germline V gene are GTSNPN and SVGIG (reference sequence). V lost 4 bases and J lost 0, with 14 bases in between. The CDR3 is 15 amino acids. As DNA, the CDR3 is TGTGCCTGGAAACTCGGGGTGATCAGCACAGATACGCAGTATTTT. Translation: CAWKLGVISTDTQYF. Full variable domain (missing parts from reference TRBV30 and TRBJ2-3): SQTIHQWPATLVQPVGSPLSLECTVEGTSNPNLYWYRQAAGRGLQLLFYSVGIGQISSEVPQNLSASRPQDRQFILSSKKLLLSDSGFYLCAWKLGVISTDTQYFGPGTRLTVL.

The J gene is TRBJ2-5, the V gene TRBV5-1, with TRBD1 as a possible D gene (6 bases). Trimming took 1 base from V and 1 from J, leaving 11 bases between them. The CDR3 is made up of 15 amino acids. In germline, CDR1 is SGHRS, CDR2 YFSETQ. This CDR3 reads CASSLSGTSQETQYF. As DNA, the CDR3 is TGCGCCAGCAGCTTGTCCGGGACATCCCAAGAGACCCAGTACTTC.

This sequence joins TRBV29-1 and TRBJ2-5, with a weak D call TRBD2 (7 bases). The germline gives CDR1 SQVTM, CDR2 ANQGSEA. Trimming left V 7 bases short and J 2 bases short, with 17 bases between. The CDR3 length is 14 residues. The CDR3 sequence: CSGNLAGAQETQYF. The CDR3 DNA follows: TGCAGCGGAAATCTGGCGGGGGCTCAAGAGACCCAGTACTTC.

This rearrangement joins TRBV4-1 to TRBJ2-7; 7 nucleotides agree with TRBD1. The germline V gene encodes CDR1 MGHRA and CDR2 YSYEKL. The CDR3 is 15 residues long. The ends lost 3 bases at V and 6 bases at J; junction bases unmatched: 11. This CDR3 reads CASSQPEGQPGEQYF. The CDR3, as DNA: TGCGCCAGCAGCCAGCCCGAGGGACAGCCGGGCGAGCAGTACTTC.

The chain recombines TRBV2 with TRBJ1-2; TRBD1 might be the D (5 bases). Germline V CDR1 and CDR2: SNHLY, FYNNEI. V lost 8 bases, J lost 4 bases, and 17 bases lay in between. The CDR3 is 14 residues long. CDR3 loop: CASRWGVPAYGYTF. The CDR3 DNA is TGTGCCAGCCGGTGGGGGGTGCCAGCCTATGGCTACACCTTC. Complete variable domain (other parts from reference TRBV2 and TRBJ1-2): EPEVTQTPSHQVTQMGQEVILRCVPISNHLYFYWYRQILGQKVEFLVSFYNNEISEKSEIFDDQFSVERPDGSNFTLKIRSTKLEDSAMYFCASRWGVPAYGYTFGSGTRLTVV.

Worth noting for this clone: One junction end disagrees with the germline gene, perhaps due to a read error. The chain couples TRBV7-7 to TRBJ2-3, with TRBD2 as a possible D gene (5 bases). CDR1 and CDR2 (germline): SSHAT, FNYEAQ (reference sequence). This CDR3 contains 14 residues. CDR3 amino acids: CASSPAGAGDTQYF. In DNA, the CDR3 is TGTGCTAGCAGCCCCGCGGGTGCAGGAGATACGCAGTATTTT.